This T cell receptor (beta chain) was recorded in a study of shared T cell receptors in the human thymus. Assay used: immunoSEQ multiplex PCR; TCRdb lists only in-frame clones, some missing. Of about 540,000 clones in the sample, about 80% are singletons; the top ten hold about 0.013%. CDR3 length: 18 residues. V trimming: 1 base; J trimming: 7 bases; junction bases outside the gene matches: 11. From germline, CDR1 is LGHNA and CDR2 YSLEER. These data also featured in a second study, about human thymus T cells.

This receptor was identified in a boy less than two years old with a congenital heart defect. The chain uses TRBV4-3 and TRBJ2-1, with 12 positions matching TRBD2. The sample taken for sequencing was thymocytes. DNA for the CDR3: TGCGCCAGCAGCCAAGCCCCCCTGACTAGCGGGAGTAGAAATGAGCAGTTCTTC. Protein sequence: CASSQAPLTSGSRNEQFF.